What follows are 31 T cell receptor beta chains derived from one specimen sequenced in a study of T cell responses to AZD1222 COVID-19 vaccine. TCRdb keeps only in-frame clones here, not all; method: immunoSEQ multiplex PCR. Of about 110,000 clones listed, about 92% are singletons. This specimen was peripheral blood, taken on day 0 of MenACWY control vaccination. The receptors shown here come from an adult in good health.

This rearrangement joins TRBV6-5 to TRBJ2-3; no firm D call. Germline values: CDR1 MNHEY, CDR2 SVGAGI. Trimming removed 0 bases from V and 8 bases from J, with 18 bases in between. The CDR3 contains 16 residues. The CDR3 coding sequence is TGTGCCAGCAGTTACTCGAAGGTTGGCCTCGGCGGTACGCAGTATTTT. Residues: CASSYSKVGLGGTQYF.

The CDR3 DNA reads TGCGCCAGCAGCCCTGGACAGCTAAATCAGCCCCAGCATTTT. Residues: CASSPGQLNQPQHF. V usage is TRBV5-1 and J usage is TRBJ1-5, with D perhaps matching TRBD1 (6 bases). Trimming removed 4 bases from V and 4 bases from J, with 12 bases in between. The CDR3 totals 14 residues. The germline V gene has CDR1 SGHRS and CDR2 YFSETQ.

This chain links TRBV7-3 with TRBJ1-6; perhaps TRBD1 as D (6 bases). Per germline, CDR1 SGHTA and CDR2 FQGTGA. The CDR3 consists of 16 residues. With 2 bases removed from V and 2 bases from J, the gap between germline ends came to 10 bases. CDR3 residues: CASSLSRGTYNSPLHF. The CDR3 nucleotides are TGTGCCAGCAGCTTATCCAGGGGCACCTATAATTCACCCCTCCACTTT.

This chain joins TRBV7-9 and TRBJ1-1; 8 nucleotides match TRBD1. V shed 5 bases and J 2 bases; nucleotides not matched to a gene: 4. This CDR3 contains 14 residues. CDR1 is SEHNR, CDR2 FQNEAQ, per germline (reference sequence). The DNA of the CDR3 is TGTGCCAGCAGCGAGGACAGGGCAAACACTGAAGCTTTCTTT. Translation: CASSEDRANTEAFF.

This sequence joins TRBV5-4 and TRBJ2-4; TRBD1 matches at 8 bases. The CDR3 has 13 residues. The V segment lost 6 bases and the J segment 9 bases; nucleotides outside the gene matches: 8. Looked up from germline, CDR1 is SGHNT and CDR2 is YYREEE (reference sequence). This CDR3 reads CASTPDRESIQYF. CDR3 bases: TGTGCCAGCACCCCGGACAGGGAGAGCATTCAGTACTTC.

The genes are TRBV5-6 and TRBJ2-4; 8 positions agree with TRBD1. This CDR3 contains 14 residues. After removal of 4 bases from V and 4 bases from J, the junction contained 4 bases not matched to a gene. Germline-derived CDR1 and CDR2 are SGHDT and YYEEEE. CDR3 residues: CASSNGQGKNIQYF. In DNA, the CDR3 is TGTGCCAGCAGCAACGGACAGGGTAAAAACATTCAGTACTTC.

This chain uses TRBV3-1 (or the pseudogene TRBV3-2) with TRBJ2-5, with 10 bases aligning to TRBD2. With 6 bases clipped from V and 7 bases from J, the junction kept 5 bases outside the gene matches. The germline gives CDR1 LGHDT, CDR2 YNNKEL (reference sequence). The CDR3 spans 13 residues. CDR3 sequence reads: CASRVAGGGTQYF. DNA of the CDR3: TGTGCCAGCAGGGTAGCGGGGGGAGGGACCCAGTACTTC.

The rearrangement uses TRBV18 and TRBJ1-1, with 9 bases identical to TRBD1. The CDR3 loop spans 16 amino acids. Germline V lookup: CDR1 KGHSH, CDR2 LQKENI. The V and J ends lost 0 bases and 11 bases, in that order; junction bases with no gene match: 13. The CDR3 is CASSPPGHRGRAGAFF. DNA for the CDR3: TGTGCCAGCTCACCACCGGGCCACAGGGGGCGAGCGGGGGCTTTCTTT.

CDR3 in DNA: TGTGCCAGCAGCTTGCATCCCCGAGTCAAAAACATTCAGTACTTC. This gives the protein CASSLHPRVKNIQYF. This sequence joins TRBV5-4 and TRBJ2-4; D uncertain. Deletions cut 1 base from V and 3 bases from J, with 11 bases between. The CDR3 has 15 residues. In germline, CDR1 is SGHNT, CDR2 YYREEE (reference sequence).

This chain links TRBV7-2 with TRBJ2-1; D might be TRBD2 (6 bases). Trimming took 5 bases from V and 2 from J, leaving 13 bases between them. The V gene's germline CDR1 is SGHTA and CDR2 FQGNSA. CDR3 length: 15 amino acids. The CDR3 DNA is TGTGCCAGCAGCGCGGGGCACACTACCTACAATGAGCAGTTCTTC. This encodes CASSAGHTTYNEQFF.

The chain uses TRBV2 and TRBJ1-1, with a weak D call TRBD1 (6 bases). The V gene lost 6 bases and the J gene lost 4 bases, with 12 bases spanning the gap. The germline V gene has CDR1 SNHLY and CDR2 FYNNEI. The CDR3 has 13 residues. DNA of the CDR3: TGTGCCAGCAGCAGAGGGGGGGGCACTGAAGCTTTCTTT. Translated, it gives CASSRGGGTEAFF.

This sequence joins TRBV7-6 and TRBJ1-3; D gene unclear. The V end lost 3 bases, the J end lost 4 bases, and 7 bases lay between the germline ends. Per germline, CDR1 SGHVS and CDR2 FNYEAQ. The CDR3 contains 13 residues. The CDR3 region has the DNA TGTGCCAGCAGCTTCGGGGAAGGAAACACCATATATTTT. Protein sequence: CASSFGEGNTIYF.

The V gene is TRBV10-1, the J gene TRBJ1-1, with D maybe TRBD1 (6 bases). The CDR3 consists of 15 residues. V shed 0 bases and J shed 2 bases, with 10 bases lying between them. Germline CDR1 WNHNN, CDR2 SYGVQD (reference sequence). CDR3 residues: CASSESGRGNTEAFF. CDR3 coding DNA: TGCGCCAGCAGTGAGTCCGGCAGGGGTAACACTGAAGCTTTCTTT.

V is TRBV4-3 and J is TRBJ2-7; 9 bases align to TRBD1. The length of the CDR3 is 14 residues. After removal of 0 bases from V and 6 bases from J, the junction contained 3 bases not matched to a gene. Germline CDR1 LGHNA, CDR2 YSLEER. The CDR3 loop is CASSQDRDRVEQYF. CDR3 DNA: TGCGCCAGCAGCCAAGATAGGGACAGGGTCGAGCAGTACTTC.

The V and J genes are TRBV7-6 and TRBJ1-1; the D gene is possibly TRBD1 (5 bases). This CDR3 region has 15 residues. Deletions cut 4 bases from V and 5 bases from J, with 17 bases between. The germline CDR1 and CDR2 sequences are SGHVS and FNYEAQ. The CDR3 sequence: CASSSRVAGQTEAFF. CDR3 DNA: TGTGCCAGCAGCTCAAGAGTGGCAGGGCAGACTGAAGCTTTCTTT. The variable domain in full, completed from reference TRBV7-6 and TRBJ1-1, reads GAGVSQSPRYKVTKRGQDVALRCDPISGHVSLYWYRQALGQGPEFLTYFNYEAQQDKSGLPNDRFSAERPEGSISTLTIQRTEQRDSAMYRCASSSRVAGQTEAFFGQGTRLTVV.

The chain links TRBV27 to TRBJ2-2; 8 positions agree with TRBD1. Germline V gene sequence: CDR1 MNHEY, CDR2 SMNVEV (reference sequence). The CDR3 runs 17 residues. The V segment lost 2 bases and the J segment 3 bases; nucleotides outside the gene matches: 8. CDR3 DNA: TGTGCCAGCAGTTTAAGATGGACAGGGATCGACACCGGGGAGCTGTTTTTT. Residues: CASSLRWTGIDTGELFF.

This chain links TRBV24-1 with TRBJ2-2; the match to TRBD1 covers 9 bases. The CDR3 runs to 15 residues. Germline CDR1 KGHDR, CDR2 SFDVKD. V lost 5 bases, J lost 6 bases, and 6 bases stayed unmatched. The CDR3 coding sequence is TGTGCCACCAGTGCCACCGGGACAGGGTCCGGGGAGCTGTTTTTT. Translated, it gives CATSATGTGSGELFF.

This chain links TRBV5-4 with TRBJ2-2; 8 bases match TRBD1. The length of the CDR3 is 15 residues. CDR1 and CDR2 from the germline V gene are SGHNT and YYREEE (reference sequence). The V gene end was trimmed by 2 bases and the J gene end by 2 bases; junction bases not matched to a gene: 2. Here the CDR3 DNA reads TGTGCCAGCAGCTTAGGACAGGGTAACACCGGGGAGCTGTTTTTT. It translates to CASSLGQGNTGELFF.

This chain uses TRBV9 with TRBJ1-1; tentatively, D is TRBD1 (6 bases). The ends were cut back, 2 bases at V and 5 bases at J, with 10 bases in the middle. This CDR3 has 13 residues. CDR1 is SGDLS and CDR2 is YYNGEE in the germline V gene. In nucleotides, the CDR3 is TGTGCCAGCAGCGTGCTGAGGGGGACTGAAGCTTTCTTT. This codes for CASSVLRGTEAFF.

This chain joins TRBV10-2 and TRBJ1-2, with D tentatively TRBD1 (5 bases). Looked up from germline, CDR1 is WSHSY and CDR2 is SAAADI. V lost 3 bases, J lost 7 bases, and 15 bases lay in between. The CDR3 length is 14 residues. CDR3 bases: TGCGCCAGCAGTGAAGGGGTCACCTTAATTGGCTACACCTTC. Translating gives CASSEGVTLIGYTF.

V gene TRBV10-1 combines with J gene TRBJ2-1; 7 positions agree with TRBD1. CDR1 is WNHNN, CDR2 SYGVQD, per germline (reference sequence). Trimming took 3 bases from V and 5 from J; bases not matched to a gene: 4. The CDR3 runs to 14 residues. This chain's CDR3 is CASSELTGDNEQFF. In DNA, the CDR3 is TGCGCCAGCAGTGAACTTACAGGGGACAATGAGCAGTTCTTC.

The CDR3 nucleotides are TGTGCCAGCAGAGCAGGAGGGTCAAGCACAGATACGCAGTATTTT. Amino acid sequence: CASRAGGSSTDTQYF. V usage is TRBV28 and J usage is TRBJ2-3; D perhaps matches TRBD2 (6 bases). The CDR3 contains 15 residues. From germline, CDR1 is MDHEN and CDR2 SYDVKM. V lost 6 bases, J lost 0 bases, and 13 bases lay in between.

V is TRBV7-9 and J is TRBJ1-4; 8 positions match TRBD1. V trimming: 4 bases; J trimming: 8 bases; junction bases outside the gene matches: 6. This CDR3 has 14 amino acids. Germline values: CDR1 SEHNR, CDR2 FQNEAQ (reference sequence). In DNA form, the CDR3 reads TGTGCCAGCAGCTCTCAGGGGGCGCGAGAAAAACTGTTTTTT. Encoded protein: CASSSQGAREKLFF.

The chain combines TRBV15 with TRBJ1-4; D uncertain. V gave up 6 bases and J gave up 3 bases, with 11 bases separating them. This CDR3 is built from 14 residues. Germline-derived CDR1 and CDR2 are LNHNV and YYDKDF (reference sequence). The CDR3 here is CATRAAEPNEKLFF. The CDR3 DNA follows: TGTGCCACCAGGGCCGCGGAGCCTAATGAAAAACTGTTTTTT.

The chain is built from TRBV27 and TRBJ2-7; TRBD2 matches at 7 bases. Germline V gives CDR1 MNHEY, CDR2 SMNVEV (reference sequence). J was trimmed by 2 bases and V by 6 bases; bases with no gene match: 13. The CDR3 has 16 residues. Here the CDR3 DNA reads TGTGCCAGCAGACCGCTCGAGTGGGGGGGGACCTACGAGCAGTACTTC. Translating gives CASRPLEWGGTYEQYF.

The chain has TRBV6-2 or TRBV6-3 and TRBJ1-1; 8 bases agree with TRBD1. The germline gives CDR1 MNHEY, CDR2 SVGEGT. The CDR3 runs 15 residues. Trimming cost V 2 bases and J 4 bases; bases outside gene matches: 6. The CDR3 region has the DNA TGTGCCAGCAGTTACGGGGCAGGGGGCGTCACTGAAGCTTTCTTT. Amino acids: CASSYGAGGVTEAFF.

This clone was seen more than once but under ten times. This sequence joins TRBV19 and TRBJ2-7, with 9 bases matching TRBD1. The CDR3 runs to 15 residues. J lost 4 bases, V lost 4 bases, and 8 bases had no gene match. Germline CDR1 and CDR2: LNHDA and SQIVND (reference sequence). CDR3 in DNA: TGTGCCAGTAGTACTCGGACAGGGGCCGTGTACGAGCAGTACTTC. This translates into CASSTRTGAVYEQYF.

The rearrangement joins TRBV11-2 to TRBJ1-6; 9 nucleotides line up with TRBD1. V dropped 7 bases and J dropped 6; count of bases not matched to a gene: 4. This CDR3 has 14 amino acids. Germline-derived CDR1 and CDR2 are SGHAT and FQNNGV. CDR3 DNA sequence: TGTGCCAGCACCTTGGGACAGGGTAATTCACCCCTCCACTTT. Residues: CASTLGQGNSPLHF.

This chain connects TRBV29-1 to TRBJ2-7; tentatively, D is TRBD1 or TRBD2 (6 bases each). Deletions cut 1 base from V and 2 bases from J, with 9 bases between. The CDR3 covers 13 residues. Germline V gene sequence: CDR1 SQVTM, CDR2 ANQGSEA. CDR3 region: CSVEGRDTYEQYF. The DNA for the CDR3 is TGCAGCGTTGAAGGGAGGGACACCTACGAGCAGTACTTC.

The CDR3 region has the DNA TGCGCCAGCAGCCAAGCGGGGTCGATCGGAACAGATACGCAGTATTTT. Its protein product is CASSQAGSIGTDTQYF. The J gene is TRBJ2-3, the V gene TRBV4-3; D possibly corresponds to TRBD2 (5 bases). From germline, CDR1 is LGHNA and CDR2 YSLEER. Trimming cost V 1 base and J 3 bases, with 14 bases left between them. The CDR3 spans 16 residues.

V gene TRBV2 combines with J gene TRBJ2-7; D possibly corresponds to TRBD1 (5 bases). The V end lost 4 bases, the J end lost 4 bases, and 11 bases lay between the germline ends. CDR3 length equals 13 residues. Germline V gene lookup returns CDR1 SNHLY and CDR2 FYNNEI. The CDR3 loop is CASSGTRVYEQYF. In nucleotides, the CDR3 is TGTGCCAGCAGTGGGACCAGGGTTTACGAGCAGTACTTC.